This is a list of T cell receptor beta chains from one sample in a study of blood T cells in healthy people across ages. TCRdb re-derived calls from the 5' RACE reads in MiXCR, one entry per CDR3 protein. The sample lists over 950,000 distinct CDR3 sequences, roughly half occurring once. The material sequenced was blood. The receptors originated from a woman in her sixties in good health. Each CDR3 is given with its conserved first and last residue. A D gene is named only where the DNA matches it firmly. Clone size is stated in some rows and not others, as once, few, many or a class when expanded.

v_gene: TRBV7-2
abundance: few
d_gene: NA
j_gene: TRBJ1-4
CDR3aa: CASSLFFDPTNEKLFF
CDR3nt: TGTGCCAGCAGCTTATTTTTCGATCCAACTAATGAAAAACTGTTTTTT

v_gene: TRBV7-3
abundance: few
d_gene: NA
j_gene: TRBJ2-1
CDR3aa: CASSLTYTNEQFF
CDR3nt: TGTGCCAGCAGCTTAACGTACACCAATGAGCAGTTCTTC

v_gene: TRBV29-1
abundance: NA
d_gene: NA
j_gene: TRBJ2-1
CDR3aa: CSVERGRNNEQFF
CDR3nt: TGCAGCGTTGAGAGAGGGCGCAACAATGAGCAGTTCTTC

v_gene: TRBV28
abundance: NA
d_gene: NA
j_gene: TRBJ1-1
CDR3aa: CASGTGTGLLSVAFF
CDR3nt: TGTGCCAGCGGAACCGGAACGGGACTCCTATCAGTCGCTTTCTTT

v_gene: TRBV6-2/TRBV6-3
abundance: NA
d_gene: NA
j_gene: TRBJ2-1
CDR3aa: CASSPTGTRKVEQFF
CDR3nt: TGTGCCAGCAGCCCAACCGGGACCAGGAAGGTTGAGCAGTTCTTC

v_gene: TRBV20-1
abundance: NA
d_gene: TRBD2
j_gene: TRBJ2-5
CDR3aa: CSARLATQETQYF
CDR3nt: TGCAGTGCGAGACTAGCGACCCAAGAGACCCAGTACTTC

v_gene: TRBV5-5
abundance: NA
d_gene: NA
j_gene: TRBJ1-1
CDR3aa: CASSLGPQGSTEAFF
CDR3nt: TGTGCCAGCAGCTTGGGGCCCCAGGGGAGCACTGAAGCTTTCTTT

v_gene: TRBV7-9
abundance: NA
d_gene: TRBD2
j_gene: TRBJ2-3
CDR3aa: CASSFPPLAGGSDTQYF
CDR3nt: TGTGCCAGCAGCTTTCCCCCACTAGCGGGAGGTTCAGATACGCAGTATTTT

v_gene: TRBV18
abundance: NA
d_gene: NA
j_gene: TRBJ1-5
CDR3aa: CASSWFSQHF
CDR3nt: TGTGCCAGCTCCTGGTTTTCTCAGCATTTT

v_gene: TRBV6-5
abundance: NA
d_gene: TRBD1
j_gene: TRBJ2-5
CDR3aa: CASSYAWGTGEETQYF
CDR3nt: TGTGCCAGCAGTTACGCCTGGGGGACAGGGGAAGAGACCCAGTACTTC